The 26 T cell receptor beta chains reported below all come from one sample, sequenced in a study of T cell responses to AZD1222 COVID-19 vaccine. Libraries were prepared by immunoSEQ multiplex PCR; TCRdb keeps only in-frame clonotypes and omits some of them. The sample lists about 150,000 clones; under 95% were seen once. This specimen consisted of peripheral blood, obtained on day 0 of AZD1222 vaccination. The receptor source for this set is an adult in good health.

The rearrangement uses TRBV4-1 and TRBJ1-1; D not resolved. Germline CDR1 and CDR2: MGHRA and YSYEKL. The germline V and J ends were trimmed by 3 bases and 4 bases, with 9 bases remaining between them. The CDR3 length is 13 residues. CDR3 residues: CASSQGRVTEAFF. For the CDR3, the DNA is TGCGCCAGCAGCCAGGGGAGGGTCACTGAAGCTTTCTTT.

The chain uses TRBV7-2 and TRBJ2-5; D may be TRBD2 (6 bases). V was pared by 6 bases and J by 5 bases, with 19 bases between. The CDR3 runs to 15 residues. CDR1 and CDR2 (germline): SGHTA, FQGNSA. CDR3 coding DNA: TGTGCCAGCAGGCTAGCCGACAGAAGCGGGGAGACCCAGTACTTC. It is translated as CASRLADRSGETQYF.

J is TRBJ1-5 and V is TRBV5-1; 8 bases are shared with TRBD1. Losses at the gene ends were 3 bases for V and 6 bases for J; bases not matched to a gene: 14. Per the germline V gene, CDR1 is SGHRS and CDR2 is YFSETQ. The CDR3 runs 17 residues. CDR3 amino acids: CASSSGPVDRGGQPQHF. The DNA of the CDR3 is TGCGCCAGCAGCTCTGGCCCAGTAGACAGGGGCGGTCAGCCCCAGCATTTT.

The rearrangement joins TRBV5-1 to TRBJ2-2; no clear D. The CDR3 is made up of 15 amino acids. V lost 0 bases, J lost 3 bases, and 9 bases lay in between. Germline CDR1 reads SGHRS; CDR2 reads YFSETQ. In DNA, the CDR3 is TGCGCCAGCAGCTTGGTAGGCGGTTACACCGGGGAGCTGTTTTTT. Its translation: CASSLVGGYTGELFF.

V is TRBV18 and J is TRBJ1-1; D gene ambiguous. CDR1 is KGHSH and CDR2 is LQKENI in the germline V gene. With 4 bases removed from V and 1 base from J, the gap between germline ends came to 7 bases. CDR3 size: 13 residues. The CDR3 sequence: CASSQGRNTEAFF. The CDR3 coding sequence is TGTGCCAGCTCACAAGGGAGGAACACTGAAGCTTTCTTT.

V gene TRBV18 combines with J gene TRBJ1-1; unclear D gene. CDR1 KGHSH and CDR2 LQKENI come from the germline V gene. V was shortened by 2 bases and J by 0 bases, with 10 bases between the two germline ends. The CDR3 is 15 amino acids. CDR3: CASSPTTVMNTEAFF. In nucleotides, the CDR3 is TGTGCCAGCTCACCAACTACAGTCATGAACACTGAAGCTTTCTTT.

The rearrangement uses TRBV9 and TRBJ2-7; 7 bases fit TRBD1. Germline loops: CDR1 SGDLS, CDR2 YYNGEE. J gave up 5 bases and V 0 bases, and 11 bases lay outside the gene matches. CDR3 length: 16 residues. CDR3 sequence (DNA): TGTGCCAGCAGCGTAGATCACAGGGGACAATGGAACGAGCAGTACTTC. It yields the protein CASSVDHRGQWNEQYF.

This clone was seen just once. The chain is built from TRBV29-1 and TRBJ1-3, with a weak D call TRBD1 (6 bases). The CDR3 has 14 amino acids. Trimming cost V 6 bases and J 1 base, with 13 bases left between them. Germline assignment: CDR1 SQVTM and CDR2 ANQGSEA. This CDR3 is CSVGLGQSGNTIYF. In DNA, the CDR3 is TGCAGCGTGGGCCTTGGACAGTCTGGAAACACCATATATTTT. Variable domain in full (rest from reference TRBV29-1 and TRBJ1-3): SAVISQKPSRDICQRGTSLTIQCQVDSQVTMMFWYRQQPGQSLTLIATANQGSEATYESGFVIDKFPISRPNLTFSTLTVSNMSPEDSSIYLCSVGLGQSGNTIYFGEGSWLTVV.

V gene TRBV14 combines with J gene TRBJ1-1; D uncertain. Trimming shortened V by 1 base and J by 11 bases, and 14 bases separated the two germline ends. Germline CDR1 SGHDN, CDR2 FVKESK. This CDR3 is built from 13 residues. CDR3 sequence (DNA): TGTGCCAGCAGCCAAGTCTGGGCGGATGAGGCTTTCTTT. It specifies CASSQVWADEAFF.

This clone was detected only once. The rearrangement joins TRBV2 to TRBJ2-7; tentative D call: TRBD2 (5 bases). This CDR3 has 15 residues. Germline CDR1 reads SNHLY; CDR2 reads FYNNEI. V was trimmed by 8 bases and J by 5 bases, leaving 22 bases between them. The CDR3 coding sequence is TGTGCCAGCGAGGGAATAGGCGGGCTAATTGACGAGCAGTACTTC. Residues: CASEGIGGLIDEQYF.

The chain couples TRBV25-1 to TRBJ1-1; D possibly corresponds to TRBD1 (5 bases). From germline, CDR1 is MGHDK and CDR2 SYGVNS. The CDR3 sequence is 13 residues long. V lost 5 bases to trimming and J lost 5 bases, with 12 bases between them. CDR3 nucleotides: TGTGCCAGCAGTAAAGGACGGGGGACTGAAGCTTTCTTT. It translates to CASSKGRGTEAFF.

The rearrangement uses TRBV24-1 and TRBJ1-5; D perhaps matches TRBD1 (6 bases). Per germline, CDR1 KGHDR and CDR2 SFDVKD. Trimming took off 7 bases at V and 4 bases at J, with 13 bases between the two ends. CDR3 length: 14 residues. DNA for the CDR3: TGTGCCACCAGCAAACAGGGAAATAATCAGCCCCAGCATTTT. Protein sequence: CATSKQGNNQPQHF.

This rearrangement joins TRBV10-3 to TRBJ2-7; 9 bases fit TRBD2. The ends lost 6 bases at V and 3 bases at J; junction bases unmatched: 12. This CDR3 spans 16 amino acids. Germline CDR1 and CDR2: ENHRY and SYGVKD. CDR3 sequence reads: CAISSSLAGAIYEQYF. The DNA for the CDR3 is TGTGCCATCAGCTCCTCTTTAGCGGGAGCTATCTACGAGCAGTACTTC.

The chain employs TRBV7-2 and TRBJ1-1, with unresolved D. V was trimmed by 5 bases and J by 0 bases, leaving 10 bases between them. CDR3 length: 14 amino acids. The germline V gene encodes CDR1 SGHTA and CDR2 FQGNSA. CDR3 amino acids: CASSLISLNTEAFF. The CDR3 coding sequence is TGTGCCAGCAGCCTTATATCACTGAACACTGAAGCTTTCTTT.

Notes on this clone: One junction end disagrees with the germline gene, perhaps due to a read error. This chain connects TRBV19 to TRBJ2-3; D may be TRBD1 (7 bases). Germline V gives CDR1 LNHDA, CDR2 SQIVND (reference sequence). CDR3 length: 13 amino acids. CDR3 region: CASRPGGHPVTSF. CDR3 coding DNA: TGTGCCAGTAGGCCAGGGGGGCACCCTGTTACGTCTTTT.

The CDR3: CASSLTHHRALKDTIYF. CDR3 nucleotide sequence: TGTGCCAGCAGCTTAACCCATCACAGGGCGCTGAAGGACACCATATATTTT. The chain combines TRBV7-2 with TRBJ1-3; D may be TRBD1 (6 bases). The germline CDR1 and CDR2 sequences are SGHTA and FQGNSA. This CDR3 comprises 17 residues. Trimming took off 2 bases at V and 8 bases at J, with 22 bases between the two ends.

This chain joins TRBV6-1 and TRBJ1-6, with unresolved D. The CDR3 is 16 amino acids. V was cut by 3 bases and J by 10 bases, with 19 bases left in between. The V gene's germline CDR1 is MNHNS and CDR2 SASEGT. CDR3 sequence (DNA): TGTGCCAGCAGTGACCTTCCCAACGGGGTCGGATCACCCCTCCACTTT. Translated: CASSDLPNGVGSPLHF.

Concerning this clone: Within the sample, other DNA sequences also encode this same CDR3. V gene TRBV15 combines with J gene TRBJ1-3; no clear D. The CDR3 is 16 residues long. Germline V gene data show CDR1 as LNHNV and CDR2 as YYDKDF (reference sequence). Between the trimmed V and J ends, which lost 0 bases and 0 bases, there was a span of 9 bases. CDR3 protein: CATSRDRESSGNTIYF. The CDR3 nucleotides read TGTGCCACCAGCAGAGACCGGGAGAGCTCTGGAAACACCATATATTTT.

V gene TRBV2 combines with J gene TRBJ1-1, with unresolved D. The CDR3 runs to 11 residues. In germline, CDR1 is SNHLY, CDR2 FYNNEI. Trimming stripped 6 bases from V and 5 bases from J, with 7 bases between. As DNA, the CDR3 is TGTGCCAGCAGCCCCTGGACTGAAGCTTTCTTT. Its protein product is CASSPWTEAFF.

In nucleotides, the CDR3 is TGTGCCAGCAGGCCGGGGGCAGGGATAAGATACGAGCAGTACTTC. It encodes CASRPGAGIRYEQYF. V gene TRBV6-5 combines with J gene TRBJ2-7; tentatively, D is TRBD1 or TRBD2 (6 bases each). Germline values: CDR1 MNHEY, CDR2 SVGAGI. V was pared by 6 bases and J by 4 bases, with 19 bases between. The CDR3 consists of 15 residues.

The chain employs TRBV4-3 and TRBJ1-4, with D maybe TRBD1 (6 bases). This CDR3 comprises 15 residues. V lost 1 base to trimming and J lost 3 bases, with 9 bases between them. Looked up from germline, CDR1 is LGHNA and CDR2 is YSLEER. CDR3 protein: CASSQVRGANEKLFF. The CDR3 DNA reads as TGCGCCAGCAGCCAAGTAAGGGGGGCTAATGAAAAACTGTTTTTT.

The chain couples TRBV19 to TRBJ1-5; 9 nucleotides match TRBD1. The CDR3 is made up of 15 amino acids. V was pared by 6 bases and J by 2 bases, with 5 bases of the junction left unmatched. Germline V gene data show CDR1 as LNHDA and CDR2 as SQIVND (reference sequence). The CDR3 DNA is TGTGCCAGTAGGAACAGACAGGGGGGCAATCAGCCCCAGCATTTT. It codes for CASRNRQGGNQPQHF. Full variable domain (remainder filled in from reference TRBV19 and TRBJ1-5): DGGITQSPKYLFRKEGQNVTLSCEQNLNHDAMYWYRQDPGQGLRLIYYSQIVNDFQKGDIAEGYSVSREKKESFPLTVTSAQKNPTAFYLCASRNRQGGNQPQHFGDGTRLSIL.

The chain joins TRBV7-3 to TRBJ2-1, with TRBD2 identical over 10 bases. The CDR3 loop spans 17 amino acids. CDR1 is SGHTA and CDR2 is FQGTGA in the germline V gene. The junction had 10 bases not matched to a gene; V was cut back by 0 bases and J by 8 bases. DNA for the CDR3: TGTGCCAGCAGCTTAACTTTGGTCAGCGGGAGGGTGGATGAGCAGTTCTTC. Protein product: CASSLTLVSGRVDEQFF.

V is TRBV28 and J is TRBJ1-5; no clear D. The germline V and J ends were trimmed by 7 bases and 5 bases, with 12 bases remaining between them. The CDR3 length is 13 residues. CDR1 and CDR2 from the germline V gene are MDHEN and SYDVKM. CDR3 DNA: TGTGCCAGCACCTCCTATGGGGATCAGCCCCAGCATTTT. This encodes CASTSYGDQPQHF. The full variable domain, completed using reference TRBV28 and TRBJ1-5, is DVKVTQSSRYLVKRTGEKVFLECVQDMDHENMFWYRQDPGLGLRLIYFSYDVKMKEKGDIPEGYSVSREKKERFSLILESASTNQTSMYLCASTSYGDQPQHFGDGTRLSIL.

This clone was observed once. This chain joins TRBV9 and TRBJ2-7; D unresolved. The germline V and J ends were trimmed by 4 bases and 6 bases, with 8 bases remaining between them. The CDR3 is made up of 11 amino acids. Germline CDR1 is SGDLS and CDR2 is YYNGEE. The CDR3 loop reads CASSPGGEQYF. Written as DNA, the CDR3 is TGTGCCAGCAGCCCCGGTGGCGAGCAGTACTTC.

This chain joins TRBV11-3 and TRBJ2-7; 8 bases map to TRBD2. The V gene's germline CDR1 is SGHNT and CDR2 YENEEA. The CDR3 totals 15 residues. Losses at the gene ends were 1 base for V and 3 bases for J; bases not matched to a gene: 5. CDR3 DNA: TGTGCCAGCAGCTTAGGGAGACTAGCGATCTACGAGCAGTACTTC. It yields the protein CASSLGRLAIYEQYF.